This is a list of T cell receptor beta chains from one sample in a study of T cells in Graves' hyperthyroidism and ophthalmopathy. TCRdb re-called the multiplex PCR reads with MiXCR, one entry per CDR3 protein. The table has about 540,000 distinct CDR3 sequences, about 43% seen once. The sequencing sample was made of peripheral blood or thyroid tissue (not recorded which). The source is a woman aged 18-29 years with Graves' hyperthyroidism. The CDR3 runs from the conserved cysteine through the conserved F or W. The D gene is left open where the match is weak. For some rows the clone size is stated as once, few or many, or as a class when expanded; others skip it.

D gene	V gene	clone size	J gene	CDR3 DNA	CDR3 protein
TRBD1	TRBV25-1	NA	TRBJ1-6	TGTGCCAGCAGTGAAGGGCCGGGACAGGGTAATTCACCCCTCCACTTT	CASSEGPGQGNSPLHF
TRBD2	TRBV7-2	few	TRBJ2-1	TGTGCCAGCAGCTTGGGACTAGGCTACAATGAGCAGTTCTTC	CASSLGLGYNEQFF
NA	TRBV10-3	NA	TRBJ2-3	TGTGCCATCCGTGGAGTTGCAGATACGCAGTATTTT	CAIRGVADTQYF
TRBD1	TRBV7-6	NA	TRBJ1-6	TGTGCCAGCAGCCAGGGGGATAATTCACCCCTCCACTTT	CASSQGDNSPLHF
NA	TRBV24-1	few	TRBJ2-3	TGTGCCACCAGTGATTTCTGGGGAACAGATACGCAGTATTTT	CATSDFWGTDTQYF
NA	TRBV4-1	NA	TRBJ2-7	TGCGCCAGCAGCCAAGTTATAGGGACTGCAGCCTACGAGCAGTACTTC	CASSQVIGTAAYEQYF
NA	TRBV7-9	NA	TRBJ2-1	TGTGCCAGCAGCTTAGAAAGCGAGGTCAATGAGCAGTTCTTC	CASSLESEVNEQFF
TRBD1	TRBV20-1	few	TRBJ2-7	TGCAGTGCTGGACAGGGGGCGTCCTACGAGCAGTACTTC	CSAGQGASYEQYF
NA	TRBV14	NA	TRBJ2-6	TGTGCCAGCAGCCAAGAATTCGGGAGCTCTGGGGCCAACGTCCTGACTTTC	CASSQEFGSSGANVLTF
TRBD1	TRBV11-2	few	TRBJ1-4	TGTGCCAGCAGCCCCGACAGGGGGAAGGGTAAACTGTTTTTT	CASSPDRGKGKLFF
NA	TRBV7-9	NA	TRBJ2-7	TGTGCCAGCAGCTTACCTCTTTCCTACGAGCAGTACTTC	CASSLPLSYEQYF
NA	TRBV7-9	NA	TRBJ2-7	TGTGCCGGCAGCTTAGAGACTGTCTCCTACGAGCAGTACTTC	CAGSLETVSYEQYF
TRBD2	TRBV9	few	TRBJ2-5	TGTGCCAGCAGCCAAGAACAGGCGGGAGTGCCAGAGACCCAGTACTTC	CASSQEQAGVPETQYF
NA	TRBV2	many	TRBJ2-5	TGTGCCAGCAGTGAAGCGCGCGAGACCCAGTACTTC	CASSEARETQYF
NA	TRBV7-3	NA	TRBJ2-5	TGTGCCAGCAGCCCACGGACCCAGTACTTC	CASSPRTQYF